This T cell receptor beta chain was documented in a study of Graves' ophthalmopathy and Graves' hyperthyroidism. Study background: Peripheral blood was collected at initial diagnosis, before any treatment.

The CDR3 totals 15 residues. The germline V and J ends were trimmed by 11 bases and 0 bases, with 19 bases remaining between them. Hyperthyroidism cases were recent diagnoses of under 2 months' duration in people aged 18 to 65. Transcripts of RNA were the source for amplifying TCR beta CDR3 regions. After a first-round RT-PCR with HTBI primers, a second-round multiplex PCR was run. TCRdb redid the calling of the multiplex PCR reads with MiXCR, one entry per CDR3 protein. The table lists hundreds of thousands of distinct CDR3 sequences, around 20% of them singletons. This clonotype was observed a few times.

This sequence was found in a woman aged 18-29 years with stable Graves' hyperthyroidism. This chain joins TRBV12-3 or TRBV12-4 and TRBJ2-5; the D gene is possibly TRBD1 (6 bases). The sample was peripheral blood. CDR3 bases: TGTGCCTCACGTGAGGGGGTGGGGTACCAAGAGACCCAGTACTTC. Residues: CASREGVGYQETQYF.